A selection of T cell receptor beta chains follows, all from one sample in a study of shared clonotypes between healthy human individuals. Produced via immunoSEQ multiplex PCR; TCRdb's table is partial and in-frame only. The sample includes 2 million to 2.5 million clones, about nine tenths of them seen just once. What was sequenced was naive CD4+ T cells from PBMCs. The receptors originated from a man between 18 and 29 years old in good health. Some clones in this sample may be carry-over from other donors' samples. Both conserved end residues are part of each CDR3. The order of the fields is V gene, J gene, D gene, clone size, CDR3 DNA, CDR3 protein. A D gene is named only where the DNA matches it firmly. Not every row has a clone size; where given, it reads once, few, many or a size class.

TRBV18	TRBJ2-7	TRBD1	few	TGTGCCAGCTCACCACGTAACCGGGACAGCTACGAGCAGTACTTC	CASSPRNRDSYEQYF
TRBV6-5	TRBJ1-2	-	-	TGTGCCAGCAGTTACTCAGGGGGTGGCTACACCTTC	CASSYSGGGYTF
TRBV19	TRBJ2-7	-	-	TGTGCCAGTAGTATAGTTCCAGGGGCCTACGAGCAGTACTTC	CASSIVPGAYEQYF
TRBV5-1	TRBJ2-6	-	-	TGCGCCAGCAGCTTGTTTCGGGGGAGCTCTGGGGCCAACGTCCTGACTTTC	CASSLFRGSSGANVLTF
TRBV18	TRBJ2-3	-	-	TGTGCCAGCTCTTTAGGTAGCACAGATACGCAGTATTTT	CASSLGSTDTQYF
TRBV25-1	TRBJ2-2	-	-	TGTGCCAGCAGTGACCCCCGAACGAACACCGGGGAGCTGTTTTTT	CASSDPRTNTGELFF
TRBV6-5	TRBJ1-6	TRBD1	-	TGTGCCACCGGGACAGGGCCATCACCCCTCCACTTT	CATGTGPSPLHF
TRBV5-1	TRBJ2-7	-	-	TGCGCCAGCAGCTTGTCGGGGATTTCGCGGTACGAGCAGTACTTC	CASSLSGISRYEQYF
TRBV4-3	TRBJ1-1	-	-	TGCGCCAGCAGCCAAGATTACAGGACAGATATGACTGAAGCTTTCTTT	CASSQDYRTDMTEAFF
TRBV28	TRBJ1-1	TRBD1	once	TGTGCCAGCAGTTTGCGGGACAGGGCGAACACTGAAGCTTTCTTT	CASSLRDRANTEAFF
TRBV27	TRBJ1-5	TRBD1	-	TGTGCCAGCAGCTACCATTCACAGGGGACCAGTCAGCCCCAGCATTTT	CASSYHSQGTSQPQHF
TRBV5-1	TRBJ2-5	-	-	TGCGCCAGCAGCTTGGCCGGGACTCTACAAGAGACCCAGTACTTC	CASSLAGTLQETQYF
TRBV6-5	TRBJ2-7	-	-	TGTGCCAGCAGTTACTCGGCCAGCGGTTGGTCTTACGAGCAGTACTTC	CASSYSASGWSYEQYF
TRBV27	TRBJ1-2	TRBD1	-	TGTGCCAGCAGTTATGGGGGGACAGGCATCTATGGCTACACCTTC	CASSYGGTGIYGYTF
TRBV28	TRBJ2-7	TRBD1	-	TGTGCCAGCAGTTCCCAGGGACAGGGTATTCCCTACGAGCAGTACTTC	CASSSQGQGIPYEQYF
TRBV4-2	TRBJ2-2	-	-	TGTGCCAGCAGCCCCCGGAGCGAGAACACCGGGGAGCTGTTTTTT	CASSPRSENTGELFF